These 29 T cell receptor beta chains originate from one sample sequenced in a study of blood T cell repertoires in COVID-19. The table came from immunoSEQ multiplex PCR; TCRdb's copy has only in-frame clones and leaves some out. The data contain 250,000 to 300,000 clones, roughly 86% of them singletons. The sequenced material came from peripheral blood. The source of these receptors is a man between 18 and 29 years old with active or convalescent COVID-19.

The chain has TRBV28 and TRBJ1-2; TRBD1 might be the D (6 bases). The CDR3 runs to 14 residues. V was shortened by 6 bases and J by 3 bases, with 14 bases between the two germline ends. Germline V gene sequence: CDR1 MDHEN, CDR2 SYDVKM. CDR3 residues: CASRPTGSDYGYTF. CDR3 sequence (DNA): TGTGCCAGCAGACCTACAGGGTCGGACTATGGCTACACCTTC.

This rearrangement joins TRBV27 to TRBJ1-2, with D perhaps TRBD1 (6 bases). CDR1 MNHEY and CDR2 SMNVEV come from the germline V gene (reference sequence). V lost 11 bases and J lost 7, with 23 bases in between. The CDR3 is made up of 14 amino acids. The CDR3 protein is CAAARSQGTLGYTF. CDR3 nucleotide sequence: TGTGCCGCCGCTCGTTCCCAGGGGACCCTTGGCTACACCTTC.

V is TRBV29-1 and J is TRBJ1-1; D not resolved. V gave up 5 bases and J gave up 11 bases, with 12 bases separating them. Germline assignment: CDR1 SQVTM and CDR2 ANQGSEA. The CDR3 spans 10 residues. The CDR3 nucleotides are TGCAGCGTTTGGTCCGGAGGGGCTTTCTTT. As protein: CSVWSGGAFF.

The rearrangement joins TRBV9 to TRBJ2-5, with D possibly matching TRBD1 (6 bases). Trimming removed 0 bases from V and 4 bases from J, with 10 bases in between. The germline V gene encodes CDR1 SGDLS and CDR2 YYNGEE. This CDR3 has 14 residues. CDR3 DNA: TGTGCCAGCAGCGTAGCACAGGGCCGAGAGACCCAGTACTTC. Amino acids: CASSVAQGRETQYF. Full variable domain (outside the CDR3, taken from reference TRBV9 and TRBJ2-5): DSGVTQTPKHLITATGQRVTLRCSPRSGDLSVYWYQQSLDQGLQFLIQYYNGEERAKGNILERFSAQQFPDLHSELNLSSLELGDSALYFCASSVAQGRETQYFGPGTRLLVL.

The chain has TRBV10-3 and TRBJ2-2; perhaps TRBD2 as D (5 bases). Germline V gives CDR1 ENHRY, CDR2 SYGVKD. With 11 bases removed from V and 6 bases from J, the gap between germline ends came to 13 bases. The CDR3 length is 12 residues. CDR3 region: CASGVVAGELFF. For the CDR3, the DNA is TGTGCCTCCGGGGTAGTGGCCGGGGAGCTGTTTTTT.

The CDR3, as DNA: TGTGCCAGTAGTAGGTCCCCCGGGACAGGGCTCTACGAGCAGTACTTC. This translates into CASSRSPGTGLYEQYF. V gene TRBV19 combines with J gene TRBJ2-7, with 9 bases identical to TRBD1. Germline CDR1 reads LNHDA; CDR2 reads SQIVND (reference sequence). V lost 4 bases to trimming and J lost 3 bases; unmatched junction nucleotides: 10. This CDR3 region has 16 residues.

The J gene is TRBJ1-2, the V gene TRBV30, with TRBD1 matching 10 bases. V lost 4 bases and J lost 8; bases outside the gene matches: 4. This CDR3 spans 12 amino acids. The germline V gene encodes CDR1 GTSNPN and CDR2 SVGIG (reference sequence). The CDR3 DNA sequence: TGTGCCTGGACGAGGACAGGGGGAGGCTACACCTTC. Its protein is CAWTRTGGGYTF.

CDR3 bases: TGCGCCAGCAGCTTGGCGGGGGAAGGTAGTGAGCAGTTCTTC. Its protein is CASSLAGEGSEQFF. The chain joins TRBV5-1 to TRBJ2-1, with D tentatively TRBD2 (6 bases). V was shortened by 0 bases and J by 9 bases, with 13 bases between the two germline ends. This CDR3 is 14 amino acids long. CDR1 SGHRS and CDR2 YFSETQ come from the germline V gene.

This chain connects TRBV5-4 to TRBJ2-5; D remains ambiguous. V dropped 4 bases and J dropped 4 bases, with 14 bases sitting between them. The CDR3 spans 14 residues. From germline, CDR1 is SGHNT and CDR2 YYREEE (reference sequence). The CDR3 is CASSPRMSGETQYF. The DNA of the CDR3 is TGTGCCAGCAGCCCAAGGATGTCGGGAGAGACCCAGTACTTC.

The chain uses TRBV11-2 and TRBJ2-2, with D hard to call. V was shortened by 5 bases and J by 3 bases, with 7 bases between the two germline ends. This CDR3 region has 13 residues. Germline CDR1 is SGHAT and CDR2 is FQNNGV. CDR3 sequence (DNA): TGTGCCAGCAGCCCCCTCTACACCGGGGAGCTGTTTTTT. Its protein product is CASSPLYTGELFF.

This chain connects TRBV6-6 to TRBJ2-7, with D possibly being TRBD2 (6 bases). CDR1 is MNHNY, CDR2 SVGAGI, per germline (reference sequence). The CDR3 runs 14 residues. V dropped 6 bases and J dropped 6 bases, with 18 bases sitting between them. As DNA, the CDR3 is TGTGCCAGCAGGGCGGGGCAGAGCCTATTCGAGCAGTACTTC. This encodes CASRAGQSLFEQYF.

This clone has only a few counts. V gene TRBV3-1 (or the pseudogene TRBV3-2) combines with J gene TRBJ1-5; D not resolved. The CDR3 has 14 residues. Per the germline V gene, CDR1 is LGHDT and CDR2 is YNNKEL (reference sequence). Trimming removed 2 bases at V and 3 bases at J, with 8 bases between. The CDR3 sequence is CASSQSVFNQPQHF. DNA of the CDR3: TGTGCCAGCAGCCAATCGGTCTTCAATCAGCCCCAGCATTTT.

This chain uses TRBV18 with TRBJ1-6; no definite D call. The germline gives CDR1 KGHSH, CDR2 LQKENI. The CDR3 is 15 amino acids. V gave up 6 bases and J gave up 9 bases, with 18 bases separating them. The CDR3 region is CASSPTDGFTSPLHF. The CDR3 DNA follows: TGTGCCAGCTCGCCGACCGACGGGTTTACTTCACCCCTCCACTTT.

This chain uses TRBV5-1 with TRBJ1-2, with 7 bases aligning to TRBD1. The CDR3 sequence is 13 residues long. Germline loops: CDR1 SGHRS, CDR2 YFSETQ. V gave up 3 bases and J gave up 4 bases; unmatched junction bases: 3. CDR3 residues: CASSWRQGYGYTF. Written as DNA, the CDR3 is TGCGCCAGCAGCTGGAGACAGGGCTATGGCTACACCTTC.

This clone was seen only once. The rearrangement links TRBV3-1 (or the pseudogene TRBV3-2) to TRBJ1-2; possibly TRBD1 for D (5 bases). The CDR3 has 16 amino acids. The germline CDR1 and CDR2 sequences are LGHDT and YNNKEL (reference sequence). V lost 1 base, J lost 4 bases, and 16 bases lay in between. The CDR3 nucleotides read TGTGCCAGCAGCCAAGGTATAGACAGCGGGAGCTATGGCTACACCTTC. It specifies CASSQGIDSGSYGYTF.

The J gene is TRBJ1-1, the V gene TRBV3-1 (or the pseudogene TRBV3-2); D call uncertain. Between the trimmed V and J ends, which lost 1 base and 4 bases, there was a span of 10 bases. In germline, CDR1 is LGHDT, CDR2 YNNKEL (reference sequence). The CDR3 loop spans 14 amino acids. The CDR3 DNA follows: TGTGCCAGCAGCCAAGTTCCAGGCAGCACTGAAGCTTTCTTT. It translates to CASSQVPGSTEAFF.

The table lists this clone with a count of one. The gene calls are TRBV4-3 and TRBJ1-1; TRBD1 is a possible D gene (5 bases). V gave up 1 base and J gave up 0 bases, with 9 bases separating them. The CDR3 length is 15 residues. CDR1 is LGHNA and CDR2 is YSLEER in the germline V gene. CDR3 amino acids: CASSQGPGLNTEAFF. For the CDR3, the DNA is TGCGCCAGCAGCCAAGGCCCAGGGTTGAACACTGAAGCTTTCTTT.

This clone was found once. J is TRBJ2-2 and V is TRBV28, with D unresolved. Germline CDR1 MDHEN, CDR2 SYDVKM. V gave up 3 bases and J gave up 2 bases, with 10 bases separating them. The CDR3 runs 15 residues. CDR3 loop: CASSFIGGNTGELFF. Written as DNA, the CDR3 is TGTGCCAGCAGTTTTATCGGCGGTAACACCGGGGAGCTGTTTTTT.

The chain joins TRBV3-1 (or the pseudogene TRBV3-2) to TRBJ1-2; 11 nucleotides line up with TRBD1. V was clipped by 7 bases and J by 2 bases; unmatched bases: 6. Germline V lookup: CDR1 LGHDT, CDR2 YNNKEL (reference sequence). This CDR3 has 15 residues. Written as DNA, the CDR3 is TGTGCCAGCATGGGACAGGGGGTATTGAACTATGGCTACACCTTC. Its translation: CASMGQGVLNYGYTF.

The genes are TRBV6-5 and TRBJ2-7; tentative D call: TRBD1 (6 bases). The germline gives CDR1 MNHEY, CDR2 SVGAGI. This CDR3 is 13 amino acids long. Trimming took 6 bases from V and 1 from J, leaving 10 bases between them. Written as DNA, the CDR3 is TGTGCCAGCAGGTACACAGGGTCCTACGAGCAGTACTTC. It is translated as CASRYTGSYEQYF.

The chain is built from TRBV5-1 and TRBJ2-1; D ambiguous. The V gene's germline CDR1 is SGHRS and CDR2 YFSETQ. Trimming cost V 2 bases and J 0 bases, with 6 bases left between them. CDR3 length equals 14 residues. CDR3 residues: CASSLTTSYNEQFF. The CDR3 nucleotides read TGCGCCAGCAGCTTAACTACCTCCTACAATGAGCAGTTCTTC.

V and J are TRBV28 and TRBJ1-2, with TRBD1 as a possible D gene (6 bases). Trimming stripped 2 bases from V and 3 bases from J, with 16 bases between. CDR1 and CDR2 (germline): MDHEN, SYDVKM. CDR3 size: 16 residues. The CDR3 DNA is TGTGCCAGCAGTTTACCTCAGGGGTACGGTGACTATGGCTACACCTTC. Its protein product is CASSLPQGYGDYGYTF.

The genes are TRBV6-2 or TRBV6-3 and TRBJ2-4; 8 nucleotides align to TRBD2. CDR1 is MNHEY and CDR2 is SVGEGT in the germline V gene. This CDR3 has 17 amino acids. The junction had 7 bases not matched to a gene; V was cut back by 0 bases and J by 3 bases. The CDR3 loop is CASSYSIGGAVKNIQYF. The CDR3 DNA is TGTGCCAGCAGTTACTCGATCGGGGGGGCCGTCAAAAACATTCAGTACTTC.

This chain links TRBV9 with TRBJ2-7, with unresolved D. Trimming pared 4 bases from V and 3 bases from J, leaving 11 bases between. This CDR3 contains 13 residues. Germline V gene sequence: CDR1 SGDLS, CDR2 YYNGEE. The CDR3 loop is CASSPGLGYEQYF. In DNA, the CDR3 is TGTGCCAGCAGCCCAGGTCTCGGCTACGAGCAGTACTTC.

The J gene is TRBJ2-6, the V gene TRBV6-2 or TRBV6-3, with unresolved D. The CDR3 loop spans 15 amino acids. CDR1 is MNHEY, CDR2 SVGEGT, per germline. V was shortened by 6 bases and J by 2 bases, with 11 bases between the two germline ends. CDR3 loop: CASSLRAPGANVLTF. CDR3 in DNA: TGTGCCAGCAGCTTAAGAGCCCCTGGGGCCAACGTCCTGACTTTC.

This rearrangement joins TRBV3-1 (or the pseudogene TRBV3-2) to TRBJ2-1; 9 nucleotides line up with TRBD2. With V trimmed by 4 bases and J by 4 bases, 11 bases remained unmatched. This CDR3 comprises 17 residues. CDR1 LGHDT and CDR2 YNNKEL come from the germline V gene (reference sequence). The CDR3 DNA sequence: TGTGCCAGCAGCCGGAGGGAGCGGGGGGTAAAATACAATGAGCAGTTCTTC. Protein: CASSRRERGVKYNEQFF.

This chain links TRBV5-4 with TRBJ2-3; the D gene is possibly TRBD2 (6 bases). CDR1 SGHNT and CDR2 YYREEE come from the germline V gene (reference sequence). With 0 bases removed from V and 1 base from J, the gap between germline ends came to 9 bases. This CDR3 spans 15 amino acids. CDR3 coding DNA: TGTGCCAGCAGCTTGGTGTCTAGCGGCACAGATACGCAGTATTTT. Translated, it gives CASSLVSSGTDTQYF.

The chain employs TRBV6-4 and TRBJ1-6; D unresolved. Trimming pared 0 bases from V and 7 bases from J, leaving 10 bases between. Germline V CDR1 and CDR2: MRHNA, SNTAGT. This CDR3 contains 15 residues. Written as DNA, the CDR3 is TGTGCCAGCAGTGACTCGGCCGGAGTCAATTCACCCCTCCACTTT. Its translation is CASSDSAGVNSPLHF.

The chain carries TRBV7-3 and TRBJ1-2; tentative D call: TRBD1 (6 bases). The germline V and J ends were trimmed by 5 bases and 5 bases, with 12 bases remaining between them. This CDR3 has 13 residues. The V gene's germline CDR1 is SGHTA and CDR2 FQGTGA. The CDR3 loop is CASSSTGKYGYTF. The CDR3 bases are TGTGCCAGCAGCAGTACAGGGAAATATGGCTACACCTTC.